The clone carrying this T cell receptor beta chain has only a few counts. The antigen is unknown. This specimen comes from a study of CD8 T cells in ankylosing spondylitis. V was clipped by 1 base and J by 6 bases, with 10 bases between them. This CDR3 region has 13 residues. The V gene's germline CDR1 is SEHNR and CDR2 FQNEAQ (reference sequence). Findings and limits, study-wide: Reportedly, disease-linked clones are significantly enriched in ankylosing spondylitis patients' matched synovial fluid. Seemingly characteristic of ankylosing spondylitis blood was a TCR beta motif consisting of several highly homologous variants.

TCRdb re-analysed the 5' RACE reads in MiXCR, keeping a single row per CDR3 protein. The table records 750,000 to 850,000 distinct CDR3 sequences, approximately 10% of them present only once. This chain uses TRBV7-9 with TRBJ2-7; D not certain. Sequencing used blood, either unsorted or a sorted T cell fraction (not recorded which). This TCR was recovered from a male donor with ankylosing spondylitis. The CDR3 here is CASSLETLSEQYF. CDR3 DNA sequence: TGTGCCAGCAGCTTAGAGACACTCTCCGAGCAGTACTTC.